Presented here are 17 T cell receptor beta chains from one specimen sequenced in a study of shared clonotypes between healthy human individuals. Assay: immunoSEQ multiplex PCR; the TCRdb copy retains only in-frame clones and omits some. The data contain about 560,000 clones, about 80% of them seen just once; the ten biggest clones take up around 11%. Sequencing input: PBMCs. The receptors derive from a woman between 35 and 50 years old in good health. Some clones in this sample may be carry-over from other donors' samples.

This chain joins TRBV30 and TRBJ1-4; no clear D. The length of the CDR3 is 11 residues. Trimming shortened V by 5 bases and J by 7 bases, and 8 bases separated the two germline ends. CDR1 and CDR2 (germline): GTSNPN, SVGIG (reference sequence). This CDR3 is CAWGPTEKLFF. The CDR3 DNA reads as TGTGCCTGGGGACCTACTGAAAAACTGTTTTTT.

The genes are TRBV5-4 and TRBJ1-1; tentative D call: TRBD1 (5 bases). This CDR3 is 15 amino acids long. Germline V gene data show CDR1 as SGHNT and CDR2 as YYREEE (reference sequence). Trimming removed 3 bases from V and 4 bases from J, with 16 bases in between. The CDR3 bases are TGTGCCAGCAGCTGGGGCGGACAATCTGGCACTGAAGCTTTCTTT. Translation: CASSWGGQSGTEAFF.

The chain is built from TRBV28 and TRBJ1-3; D is undetermined. V was shortened by 2 bases and J by 3 bases, with 8 bases between the two germline ends. CDR3 length: 14 residues. Germline-derived CDR1 and CDR2 are MDHEN and SYDVKM. CDR3 coding DNA: TGTGCCAGCAGTTTACCCACAAGTGGAAACACCATATATTTT. Encoded protein: CASSLPTSGNTIYF.

The gene calls are TRBV5-1 and TRBJ2-3; 9 bases are shared with TRBD2. Germline V gives CDR1 SGHRS, CDR2 YFSETQ. The CDR3 spans 16 residues. With V trimmed by 0 bases and J by 1 base, 3 bases remained unmatched. CDR3 region: CASSLDLAGRTDTQYF. The CDR3 DNA reads as TGCGCCAGCAGCTTGGACCTAGCGGGGCGCACAGATACGCAGTATTTT.

The V gene is TRBV5-1, the J gene TRBJ2-7, with 8 bases matching TRBD1. Germline-derived CDR1 and CDR2 are SGHRS and YFSETQ. V shed 4 bases, J shed 4 bases, and the junction held 4 bases outside the gene matches. The CDR3 has 13 amino acids. The CDR3 region has the DNA TGCGCCAGCAGCACCAGGACAGGGTACGAGCAGTACTTC. Translation: CASSTRTGYEQYF.

This clone has only a few counts. The chain has TRBV19 and TRBJ1-5, with TRBD1 matching 8 bases. J lost 3 bases, V lost 4 bases, and 14 bases had no gene match. Looked up from germline, CDR1 is LNHDA and CDR2 is SQIVND (reference sequence). The CDR3 loop spans 18 amino acids. Here the CDR3 DNA reads TGTGCCAGTAGTACGTCACGGACAGGGTTGTCCCTCAATCAGCCCCAGCATTTT. Translating it yields CASSTSRTGLSLNQPQHF. Complete variable domain (other parts from reference TRBV19 and TRBJ1-5): DGGITQSPKYLFRKEGQNVTLSCEQNLNHDAMYWYRQDPGQGLRLIYYSQIVNDFQKGDIAEGYSVSREKKESFPLTVTSAQKNPTAFYLCASSTSRTGLSLNQPQHFGDGTRLSIL.

A remark on this clone: It differs at one base from a far larger clone, so likely a read error. J is TRBJ2-2 and V is TRBV6-1; 7 bases agree with TRBD2. Germline V lookup: CDR1 MNHNS, CDR2 SASEGT. The CDR3 consists of 15 residues. CDR3 in amino acids: CASNAGVENTRELFF. Here the CDR3 DNA reads TGTGCCAGCAACGCGGGGGTGGAGAACACCAGGGAGCTGTTTTTT.

The V gene is TRBV7-3, the J gene TRBJ2-3, with unresolved D. V was shortened by 5 bases and J by 5 bases, with 11 bases between the two germline ends. CDR1 and CDR2 (germline): SGHTA, FQGTGA. The CDR3 totals 13 residues. CDR3 amino acids: CASSPPWQDTQYF. CDR3 coding DNA: TGTGCCAGCAGCCCCCCGTGGCAAGATACGCAGTATTTT.

V gene TRBV11-2 combines with J gene TRBJ2-2; 7 positions match TRBD2. The ends lost 2 bases at V and 0 bases at J; junction bases unmatched: 3. Germline values: CDR1 SGHAT, CDR2 FQNNGV. The CDR3 is 16 amino acids. CDR3 nucleotides: TGTGCCAGCAGCTTATTAGCGGGCCCGAACACCGGGGAGCTGTTTTTT. It yields the protein CASSLLAGPNTGELFF.

Concerning this clone: The sample carries other DNA sequences with the same CDR3. This chain links TRBV7-2 with TRBJ2-7, with 11 positions matching TRBD1. The length of the CDR3 is 15 residues. Germline CDR1 reads SGHTA; CDR2 reads FQGNSA. J was trimmed by 3 bases and V by 1 base; bases with no gene match: 2. This chain's CDR3 is CASSLVGTGGYEQYF. The CDR3 DNA is TGTGCCAGCAGCTTAGTCGGGACAGGGGGCTACGAGCAGTACTTC.

This sequence joins TRBV27 and TRBJ2-7; D remains ambiguous. The germline V gene has CDR1 MNHEY and CDR2 SMNVEV (reference sequence). Trimming took off 3 bases at V and 2 bases at J, with 14 bases between the two ends. The CDR3 has 15 residues. The CDR3 sequence: CASSLLPGRPYEQYF. CDR3 nucleotide sequence: TGTGCCAGCAGTTTGCTTCCCGGTCGGCCCTACGAGCAGTACTTC.

This clone was observed a few times. Other nucleotide sequences in the sample specify the same CDR3. V gene TRBV7-2 combines with J gene TRBJ2-2, with 7 bases that match TRBD1. Germline values: CDR1 SGHTA, CDR2 FQGNSA. The J segment lost 5 bases and the V segment lost 1 base, leaving 1 base of the junction unmatched. This CDR3 is built from 14 residues. As DNA, the CDR3 is TGTGCCAGCAGCTTAGACAGGGGAACCGGGGAGCTGTTTTTT. Protein product: CASSLDRGTGELFF.

The chain recombines TRBV20-1 with TRBJ2-1, with a weak D call TRBD2 (5 bases). V was shortened by 7 bases and J by 9 bases, with 10 bases between the two germline ends. The CDR3 is made up of 10 amino acids. The V gene's germline CDR1 is DFQATT and CDR2 SNEGSKA (reference sequence). The DNA of the CDR3 is TGCAGTGGGATGAGGGCTGAGCAGTTCTTC. Protein product: CSGMRAEQFF.

DNA of the CDR3: TGTGCCAGCACCGAAAACCCAGCTCGAGCCAACGTCCTGACTTTC. It specifies CASTENPARANVLTF. The J gene is TRBJ2-6, the V gene TRBV28; D unresolved. Germline CDR1 is MDHEN and CDR2 is SYDVKM. V was shortened by 7 bases and J by 7 bases, with 17 bases between the two germline ends. The CDR3 runs 15 residues.

The rearrangement joins TRBV28 to TRBJ1-5; no clear D. The germline CDR1 and CDR2 sequences are MDHEN and SYDVKM. The CDR3 loop spans 13 amino acids. The V end lost 8 bases, the J end lost 3 bases, and 11 bases lay between the germline ends. The CDR3 here is CASGRQLNQPQHF. The CDR3 coding sequence is TGTGCCAGCGGTAGACAACTCAATCAGCCCCAGCATTTT.

The V gene is TRBV19, the J gene TRBJ2-5, with 13 bases lining up with TRBD2. The DNA end is more similar to TRBJ2-7, so the J call may be wrong. The germline gives CDR1 LNHDA, CDR2 SQIVND (reference sequence). The CDR3 has 17 residues. The CDR3: CASSPPWGLAGSYEQYF. The CDR3 bases are TGTGCCAGTAGCCCTCCGTGGGGACTAGCGGGGTCCTACGAGCAGTACTTC.

This chain connects TRBV7-2 to TRBJ2-5, with 7 bases that match TRBD1. The V segment lost 5 bases and the J segment 0 bases; nucleotides outside the gene matches: 3. This CDR3 has 14 amino acids. CDR1 SGHTA and CDR2 FQGNSA come from the germline V gene. The CDR3 region has the DNA TGTGCCAGCAGCCAAGGACAGGACCAAGAGACCCAGTACTTC. This gives the protein CASSQGQDQETQYF.